A selection of T cell receptor beta chains follows, all from one sample in a study of T cells after posttransplantation cyclophosphamide. Only in-frame clones appear in the TCRdb table, and some are missing; sequencing was by immunoSEQ multiplex PCR. The profile covers approximately 25,000 clones, none occurring a single time. Sequenced material: PBMCs, taken after allogeneic stem cell transplant with posttransplant cyclophosphamide. Every receptor here comes from a male patient in his late teens or twenties who received an allogeneic stem cell transplant from a related donor, was CMV-positive, and had no GVHD. Some T cells could come from the graft donor. Each CDR3 is given with its conserved first and last residue. Each record gives: D gene, V gene, J gene, clone size, CDR3 DNA, CDR3 protein. A D gene is named only where the DNA matches it firmly. Size is stated as once, few, many, or a class for an expanded clone.

>TRBD1|TRBV7-9|TRBJ2-6|many
TGTGCCAGCAGCTTAGAGGGGCAGGGGGCATGCTCTGGGGCCAACGTCCTGACTTTC
CASSLEGQGACSGANVLTF
>-|TRBV12-2|TRBJ2-7|many
TGTGCAAGTCGACCCAACATGCCACCGGGTCTCTACGAGCAGTACTTC
CASRPNMPPGLYEQYF
>-|TRBV6-5|TRBJ2-7|many
TGTGCCAGCAGGAAACAGGGAGGGTACGAGCAGTACTTC
CASRKQGGYEQYF
>-|TRBV7-9|TRBJ1-2|many
TGTGCCAGCAGCTTAGAACAGAACTATGGCTACACCTTC
CASSLEQNYGYTF
>-|TRBV28|TRBJ2-1|many
TGTGCCAGCAGTTCCCCTTCAGGGTCTCGTTTTCTCTACAATGAGCAGTTCTTC
CASSSPSGSRFLYNEQFF
>-|TRBV13|TRBJ1-1|many
TGTGCCAGCAGCTTAGGAGGGGCGAACACTGAAGCTTTCTTT
CASSLGGANTEAFF
>TRBD2|TRBV5-4|TRBJ2-1|many
TGTGCCAGCAGCCCGGGACTAGCGGGGGGAAAGCAGGCCTACAATGAGCAGTTCTTC
CASSPGLAGGKQAYNEQFF
>TRBD2|TRBV19|TRBJ2-1|many
TGTGCCAGTGCCCCTAGCGGAGACTCCTACAATGAGCAGTTCTTC
CASAPSGDSYNEQFF
>-|TRBV25-1|TRBJ2-7|many
TGTGCCAGCAGTGAATGGGGGCTATCCTACGAGCAGTACTTC
CASSEWGLSYEQYF
>TRBD2|TRBV19|TRBJ2-3|many
TGTGCCAGTAGTCTGCGGCCTAAGACTAGCGGGAGGCCCGTCCCTAGCACAGATACGCAGTATTTT
CASSLRPKTSGRPVPSTDTQYF
>TRBD1|TRBV12-5|TRBJ2-7|many
TGTGCTAGTGGTTGGTTAAGACAGGGATTCTTCTACGAGCAGTACTTC
CASGWLRQGFFYEQYF
>-|TRBV30|TRBJ1-1|many
TGTGCCTGGACTTGGAACACTGAAGCTTTCTTT
CAWTWNTEAFF
>-|TRBV5-5|TRBJ1-4|many
TGTGCCAGCAGCTTGGTAACGCCGAGAGGTGAAAAACTGTTTTTT
CASSLVTPRGEKLFF
>TRBD1|TRBV9|TRBJ2-5|many
TGTGCCAGCAGCGCAGACCGGGACAGTTTCCAAGAGACCCAGTACTTC
CASSADRDSFQETQYF
>TRBD2|TRBV7-7|TRBJ2-3|many
TGTGCCAGCAGTCCCCGGACTAGCGGGGGGGCGGGAACGCAGTATTTT
CASSPRTSGGAGTQYF
>-|TRBV7-2|TRBJ2-7|many
TGTGCCAGCAGTGGGTACAGGACCTACGAGCAGTACTTC
CASSGYRTYEQYF
>-|TRBV29-1|TRBJ2-1|many
TGCAGCGGTACTAGAACCAATGAGCAGTTCTTC
CSGTRTNEQFF
>-|TRBV5-5|TRBJ2-2|many
TGTGCCAGCAGCTTTTCGACAGGAACCGGGGAGCTGTTTTTT
CASSFSTGTGELFF
>-|TRBV21-1|TRBJ2-2|many
TGTGCCAGCAACCCCGACACGGGAGTCACCGGGGAGCTGTTTTTT
CASNPDTGVTGELFF
>TRBD1|TRBV6-5|TRBJ2-5|many
TGTGCCAGCCAAGGGGGCTGGTATAAAGAGACCCAGTACTTC
CASQGGWYKETQYF
>-|TRBV11-2|TRBJ1-2|many
TGTGCCAGCAGGACAGCTCCCCATTTAGGCTACACCTTC
CASRTAPHLGYTF
>-|TRBV7-3|TRBJ2-2|many
TGTGCCAGCAGCTTAAGGTCGTCAGGGACGAACACCGGGGAGCTGTTTTTT
CASSLRSSGTNTGELFF
>-|TRBV29-1|TRBJ1-1|many
TGCAGCGCCCGCACCACTCAGGACACTGAAGCTTTCTTT
CSARTTQDTEAFF
>TRBD2|TRBV5-4|TRBJ2-1|many
TGTGCCAGCAGCTTGGAATGGGTAGCGGGGGGCTACAATGAGCAGTTCTTC
CASSLEWVAGGYNEQFF
>-|TRBV19|TRBJ2-1|many
TGTGCCACCGAACCCCAGGGATTCTCCTACAATGAGCAGTTCTTC
CATEPQGFSYNEQFF
>TRBD2|TRBV4-1|TRBJ2-1|many
TGCGCCAGCAGCCAGACTAGCGGGAGGCCTGGCTCCTACAATGAGCAGTTCTTC
CASSQTSGRPGSYNEQFF
>TRBD1|TRBV10-3|TRBJ2-5|many
TGTGCCATCAGGGACAGGGCCCCGCGGGAGACCCAGTACTTC
CAIRDRAPRETQYF
>TRBD2|TRBV11-2|TRBJ2-7|many
TGTGCCAGCAGCTTAGGTACTAGCGGCTACGAGCAGTACTTC
CASSLGTSGYEQYF
>-|TRBV29-1|TRBJ2-3|many
TGCAGCGTTGAAGAGCTTCTTGGAGGAGATACGCAGTATTTT
CSVEELLGGDTQYF
>TRBD2|TRBV4-2|TRBJ2-3|many
TGTGCCAGCAGCCAAGGACTAGCGGGACCTAGCACAGATACGCAGTATTTT
CASSQGLAGPSTDTQYF
>TRBD1|TRBV6-6|TRBJ2-2|many
TGTGCCAGCAGCGATAGGGGACAGGACGGGAACGGGGAGCTGTTTTTT
CASSDRGQDGNGELFF
>TRBD2|TRBV5-4|TRBJ2-2|many
TGTGCCAGCAGGGCGGGGGCCGGGGAGCTGTTTTTT
CASRAGAGELFF
>-|TRBV5-1|TRBJ2-1|many
TGCGCCAGCAGCTTGGCCCGGCATATCAGGGAAGGTGAGCAGTTCTTC
CASSLARHIREGEQFF
>-|TRBV13|TRBJ2-3|many
TGTGCCAGCAGCTTAATAAGGGGCGGAGGGGTCACAGATACGCAGTATTTT
CASSLIRGGGVTDTQYF
>TRBD2|TRBV5-6|TRBJ2-1|few
TGTGCCAGCAGCTCGACCCGGGTTAGCGGGGGCTATGAGCAGTTCTTC
CASSSTRVSGGYEQFF
>TRBD1|TRBV11-2|TRBJ2-7|many
TGTGCCAGCAGCCGGGAAGGGGACAGGGCCTACGAGCAGTACTTC
CASSREGDRAYEQYF
>TRBD2|TRBV4-2|TRBJ2-7|few
TGTGCCAGCAGCCAAGACGGCGGGAGGAACGAGCAGTACTTC
CASSQDGGRNEQYF
>TRBD1|TRBV7-3|TRBJ1-1|many
TGTGCCAGCAGCCCGAGACAGGGGGGCCTCCTGGACACTGAAGCTTTCTTT
CASSPRQGGLLDTEAFF
>-|TRBV30|TRBJ2-3|many
TGTGCCTGGAGTGTACAAGGGGCAGGGTTAGGGTATTTT
CAWSVQGAGLGYF
>-|TRBV28|TRBJ1-2|many
TGTGCCAGCAGTCCGCAGGACTATGCCGTGGGTGGCTACACCTTC
CASSPQDYAVGGYTF
>TRBD1|TRBV10-3|TRBJ2-7|many
TGTGCCATCAGTCTAAGGGGGGCGGACAGGGGGCTTCTGCTATACGAGCAGTACTTC
CAISLRGADRGLLLYEQYF
>-|TRBV4-1|TRBJ1-1|many
TGCGCCAGCAGCCAAGACCCCCCTCCCCAGGCGAACACTGAAGCTTTCTTT
CASSQDPPPQANTEAFF